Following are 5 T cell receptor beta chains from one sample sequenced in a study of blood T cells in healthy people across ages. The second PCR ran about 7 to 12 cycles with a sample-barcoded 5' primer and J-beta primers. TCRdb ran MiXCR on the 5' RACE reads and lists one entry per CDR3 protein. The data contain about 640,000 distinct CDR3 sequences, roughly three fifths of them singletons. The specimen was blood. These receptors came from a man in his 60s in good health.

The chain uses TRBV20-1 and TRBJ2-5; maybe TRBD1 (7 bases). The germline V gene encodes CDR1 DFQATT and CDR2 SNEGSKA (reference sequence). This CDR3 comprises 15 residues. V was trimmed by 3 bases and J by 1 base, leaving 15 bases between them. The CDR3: CSASRGAGSQETQYF. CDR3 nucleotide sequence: TGCAGTGCTAGCAGGGGGGCAGGGTCCCAAGAGACCCAGTACTTC.

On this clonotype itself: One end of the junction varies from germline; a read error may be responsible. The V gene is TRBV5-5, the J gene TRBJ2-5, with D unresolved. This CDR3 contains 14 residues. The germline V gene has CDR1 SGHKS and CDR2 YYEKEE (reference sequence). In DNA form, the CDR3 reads TGTGCCAGCAGCTGGCAGCTGTACCAAGGGACCCAGTACTTC. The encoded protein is CASSWQLYQGTQYF.

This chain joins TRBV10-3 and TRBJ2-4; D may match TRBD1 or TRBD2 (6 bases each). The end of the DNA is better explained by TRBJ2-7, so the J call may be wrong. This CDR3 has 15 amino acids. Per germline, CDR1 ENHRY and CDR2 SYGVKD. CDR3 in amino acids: CAISEPAGQAYEQYF. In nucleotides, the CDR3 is TGTGCCATCAGTGAGCCCGCGGGACAAGCCTACGAGCAGTACTTC.

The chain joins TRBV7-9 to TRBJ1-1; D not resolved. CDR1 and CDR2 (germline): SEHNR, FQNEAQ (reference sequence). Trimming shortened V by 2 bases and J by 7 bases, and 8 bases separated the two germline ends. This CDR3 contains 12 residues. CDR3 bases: TGTGCCAGCAGCTTATTGGACGGTGAAGCTTTCTTT. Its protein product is CASSLLDGEAFF. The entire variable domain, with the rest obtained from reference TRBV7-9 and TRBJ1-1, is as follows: DTGVSQNPRHKITKRGQNVTFRCDPISEHNRLYWYRQTLGQGPEFLTYFQNEAQLEKSRLLSDRFSAERPKGSFSTLEIQRTEQGDSAMYLCASSLLDGEAFFGQGTRLTVV.

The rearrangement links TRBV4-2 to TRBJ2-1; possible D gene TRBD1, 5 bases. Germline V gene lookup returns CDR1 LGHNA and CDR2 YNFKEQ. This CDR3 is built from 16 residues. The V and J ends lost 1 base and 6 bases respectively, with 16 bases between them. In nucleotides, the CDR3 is TGTGCCAGCAGCCAAGGGGGCAGAAGACCTGCCAATGAGCAGTTCTTC. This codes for CASSQGGRRPANEQFF.